This T cell receptor (beta chain) was retrieved from a study of technical replicates of blood from a handful of donors. V lost 5 bases to trimming and J lost 2 bases; unmatched junction nucleotides: 5. CDR1 MNHNY and CDR2 SVGAGI come from the germline V gene (reference sequence). CDR3 length: 14 residues. Clones were sequenced by immunoSEQ multiplex PCR, and TCRdb holds only the in-frame ones, with some missing. Here the sample spans about 64,000 clones, 75% to 90% being singletons. This sequence joins TRBV6-6 and TRBJ2-7; 8 bases fit TRBD2. Source material: PBMCs. The origin of this receptor is a human donor in good health. Some clones in this sample may be carry-over from other donors' samples. The CDR3 DNA reads as TGTGCCAGCAGTCCCACTAGCGGTCCCTACGAGCAGTACTTC. Its protein is CASSPTSGPYEQYF.